This is a list of T cell receptor beta chains from one sample in a study of blood T cell repertoires in COVID-19. Profiled with immunoSEQ multiplex PCR; TCRdb holds only in-frame clones, not every one. The data hold around 310,000 clones, with approximately 88% observed a single time. Sequencing was performed on peripheral blood. The receptors come from a woman between 45 and 65 years old with active or convalescent COVID-19. The CDR3 runs from the conserved cysteine through the conserved F or W. A D gene is named only where the DNA matches it firmly. Not all rows give a size; the values are once, few, many and, for expanded clones, a class.

J gene | clone size | D gene | V gene | CDR3 DNA | CDR3 protein
TRBJ2-1 | once | . | TRBV7-3 | TGTGCCAGCAGCTACGACACCTACAATGAGCAGTTCTTC | CASSYDTYNEQFF
TRBJ2-1 | . | . | TRBV5-1 | TGCGCCAGCAGCTTGGCCGCGGGCTACAATGAGCAGTTCTTC | CASSLAAGYNEQFF
TRBJ2-7 | once | TRBD2 | TRBV30 | TGTGCCATCTCAGCGGGGCCCGGAGACTACGAGCAGTACTTC | CAISAGPGDYEQYF
TRBJ1-4 | . | . | TRBV25-1 | TGTGCCAGCAGTGAATTGTTGGGGGGGGAAAAACTGTTTTTT | CASSELLGGEKLFF
TRBJ2-3 | . | TRBD2 | TRBV7-2 | TGTGCCAGCAGCTTAGGGACTAGCGCCCGCACAGATACGCAGTATTTT | CASSLGTSARTDTQYF
TRBJ1-2 | once | TRBD1 | TRBV6-5 | TGTGCCAGCAATCCGGGACAGGTGAATGGCTACACCTTC | CASNPGQVNGYTF
TRBJ1-3 | . | TRBD1 | TRBV6-5 | TGTGCCAGCAGAAAAACCGGGACAGGGGGAAACACCATATATTTT | CASRKTGTGGNTIYF
TRBJ1-1 | . | . | TRBV28 | TGTGCCAGTCAGAGTGGACAGAAGAACACTGAAGCTTTCTTT | CASQSGQKNTEAFF
TRBJ1-1 | . | . | TRBV3-1/TRBV3-2 | TGTGCCAGCAGCCAAGAAGGCGTCAGGGATACTGAAGCTTTCTTT | CASSQEGVRDTEAFF
TRBJ1-4 | . | TRBD1 | TRBV2 | TGTGCCAGCTACGTGGGACAGACAACTAATGAAAAACTGTTTTTT | CASYVGQTTNEKLFF
TRBJ1-1 | . | . | TRBV28 | TGTGCCAGCAGCGAGGGGACAAGGTGGGCTTTCTTT | CASSEGTRWAFF
TRBJ1-1 | once | . | TRBV7-3 | TGTGCCAGCAGCTTACTGGGCGTAGGGAGCACTGAAGCTTTCTTT | CASSLLGVGSTEAFF
TRBJ1-5 | . | . | TRBV18 | TGTGCCAGCTCACTTAGCGGGGGCAATCAGCCCCAGCATTTT | CASSLSGGNQPQHF
TRBJ2-3 | . | TRBD2 | TRBV7-2 | TGTGCCAGCAGGGGACTAGCGGTCACAGATACGCAGTATTTT | CASRGLAVTDTQYF
TRBJ1-4 | few | TRBD1 | TRBV28 | TGTGCCAGCAGCGCAAACCAGGGGGCTCAGGGTGAAAAACTGTTTTTT | CASSANQGAQGEKLFF
TRBJ1-6 | . | . | TRBV30 | TGTGCCTGGAGGGCCGACTATCGGAACCTCCACTTT | CAWRADYRNLHF
TRBJ2-2 | . | . | TRBV6-6 | TGTGCCAGCAGTTTCGCTCAGGGCACCGGGGAGCTGTTTTTT | CASSFAQGTGELFF
TRBJ2-1 | once | . | TRBV9 | TGTGCCAGCAGCGTAGGAACTCCCAATGAGCAGTTCTTC | CASSVGTPNEQFF
TRBJ1-5 | . | . | TRBV24-1 | TGTGCCACCAGTGATTTCGAGGGTCAGACCGGGAATCAGCCCCAGCATTTT | CATSDFEGQTGNQPQHF
TRBJ1-5 | . | . | TRBV9 | TGTGCCAGCAGCGACGTGGGGGCAAATCAGCCCCAGCATTTT | CASSDVGANQPQHF
TRBJ1-5 | . | . | TRBV12-5 | TGTGCTAGTGGTTTGTCTATAGGAGGGCCCCAGCATTTT | CASGLSIGGPQHF
TRBJ2-7 | . | TRBD2 | TRBV30 | TGTGCCTGGAGTGTCCTTAGCGGGAGGGCCTATCTCGGCGGGGCCGAGCAGTACTTC | CAWSVLSGRAYLGGAEQYF
TRBJ2-1 | few | TRBD2 | TRBV27 | TGTGCCAGCATTAGCGGGGGTCGCAATGAGCAGTTCTTC | CASISGGRNEQFF
TRBJ2-1 | . | TRBD2 | TRBV28 | TGTGCCAGCACCTCAGTGGGGACTAGCGGGAGGGCTTCCTACAATGAGCAGTTCTTC | CASTSVGTSGRASYNEQFF
TRBJ1-1 | few | TRBD1 | TRBV9 | TGTGCCAGCAGCGTAACCCCAGGGGGCAGGAAGAACACTGAAGCTTTCTTT | CASSVTPGGRKNTEAFF
TRBJ2-1 | . | . | TRBV9 | TGTGCCAGCAGCGTCAGGGGGGACTCCTACAATGAGCAGTTCTTC | CASSVRGDSYNEQFF
TRBJ2-5 | . | TRBD1 | TRBV28 | TGTGCCAGCAGTCGAAACTCGGGACAGCAAGAGACCCAGTACTTC | CASSRNSGQQETQYF
TRBJ2-7 | . | TRBD2 | TRBV19 | TGTGCCAGTAGTATGGCTTCTGGCGGGGGGTACGAGCAGTACTTC | CASSMASGGGYEQYF
TRBJ2-3 | . | . | TRBV4-2 | TGTGCCAGCAGCCCCCGCCTAGTAGGAGGCTCAGATACGCAGTATTTT | CASSPRLVGGSDTQYF
TRBJ2-1 | . | TRBD1 | TRBV6-6 | TGTGCCACGGGGACAGGCCTGGGCAATGAGCAGTTCTTC | CATGTGLGNEQFF
TRBJ1-4 | . | . | TRBV15 | TGTGCCACCAGCAGAGATGAGTGGTGGAGCGCAACTAATGAAAAACTGTTTTTT | CATSRDEWWSATNEKLFF
TRBJ2-1 | . | . | TRBV7-2 | TGTGCCAGCAGCTCTTTCTCCGAGCAGTTCTTC | CASSSFSEQFF
TRBJ2-1 | . | . | TRBV7-9 | TGTGCCAGCAGCCAAGAGGTGGGAGAGGGAAGCAATGAGCAGTTCTTC | CASSQEVGEGSNEQFF
TRBJ2-1 | . | . | TRBV21-1 | TGTGCCAGCAGCAAAGAGTGCAGGCCCCATGACAATGAGCAGTTCTTC | CASSKECRPHDNEQFF
TRBJ2-3 | few | TRBD2 | TRBV18 | TGTGCCAGCTCACCCGGATCAGGGAGGGAGAGCACAGATACGCAGTATTTT | CASSPGSGRESTDTQYF
TRBJ2-7 | . | TRBD1 | TRBV28 | TGTGCCAGCTCTCCGAACAGGGGACACTCCTACGAGCAGTACTTC | CASSPNRGHSYEQYF
TRBJ1-2 | . | . | TRBV10-3 | TGTGCCATCAGTGAGTCTATAACAGCTGCCTATGGCTACACCTTC | CAISESITAAYGYTF
TRBJ2-7 | . | TRBD2 | TRBV4-1 | TGCGCCAGCAGCCAATGGGGAGGGCCCGGTTCCTACGAGCAGTACTTC | CASSQWGGPGSYEQYF
TRBJ1-1 | . | TRBD1 | TRBV4-3 | TGCGCCAGCAGCCAAGAGACAGGGTTCACTGAAGCTTTCTTT | CASSQETGFTEAFF
TRBJ2-5 | once | TRBD1 | TRBV27 | TGTGCCAGCAGAGACCTTGGGACAGGGGAAGAGACCCAGTACTTC | CASRDLGTGEETQYF
TRBJ2-1 | . | . | TRBV4-1 | TGCGCCAGCAGCCCCCCTTGGGGGGACAATGAGCAGTTCTTC | CASSPPWGDNEQFF
TRBJ2-5 | few | TRBD2 | TRBV4-3 | TGCGCCAGCAGCCAGGGGACTAGCGGGGGGGGAATCCAAGAGACCCAGTACTTC | CASSQGTSGGGIQETQYF
TRBJ1-5 | . | . | TRBV19 | TGTGCCAGTAGTATAGTCACGGGAAATAGCAATCAGCCCCAGCATTTT | CASSIVTGNSNQPQHF
TRBJ1-2 | . | TRBD1 | TRBV7-2 | TGTGCCAGCAGCTTGACAGGGTATGGGCCTAACTATGGCTACACCTTC | CASSLTGYGPNYGYTF
TRBJ2-6 | . | . | TRBV11-2 | TGTGCCAGCAGTTCTCAGGGTGCCGGGGCCAACGTCCTGACTTTC | CASSSQGAGANVLTF
TRBJ1-4 | . | . | TRBV30 | TGTGCCTGGAGTCAGGGAGGGGGTAATGAAAAACTGTTTTTT | CAWSQGGGNEKLFF
TRBJ2-5 | . | TRBD2 | TRBV7-9 | TGTGCCAGCAGCTTAGCGGGGGGGAGCCGGGAGACCCAGTACTTC | CASSLAGGSRETQYF
TRBJ2-7 | . | . | TRBV6-2/TRBV6-3 | TGTGCCAGCAGCGTTGTGGGGACTGGAGGCTACGAGCAGTACTTC | CASSVVGTGGYEQYF
TRBJ1-2 | . | . | TRBV28 | TGTGCCAGCAGTAATCTTAACTATGGCTACACCTTC | CASSNLNYGYTF
TRBJ1-2 | . | . | TRBV30 | TGTGCCTGGAGTGCCTCGGGGGGGTCATATGGCTACACCTTC | CAWSASGGSYGYTF
TRBJ1-1 | . | . | TRBV4-1 | TGCGCCAGCAGCCAAGGTAAGGGGTCCACTGAAGCTTTCTTT | CASSQGKGSTEAFF
TRBJ1-4 | . | . | TRBV19 | TGTGCCAGTGGGCAGACCCCAACTAATGAAAAACTGTTTTTT | CASGQTPTNEKLFF
TRBJ1-3 | . | . | TRBV24-1 | TGTGCGAACAAATACCCCATATATTTT | CANKYPIYF